This TCR beta chain was sequenced during a study of cytomegalovirus exposure and HLA in healthy donors. The PCR contained 60 Vbeta and 13 Jbeta primers. TCRdb's copy holds only in-frame clones and misses some; the assay was immunoSEQ multiplex PCR. This sample yields roughly 130,000 clones, of which about four fifths are seen a single time; approximately 3% belongs to the top ten. Germline V gives CDR1 SGHTA, CDR2 FQGNSA. The CDR3 runs to 13 residues. V lost 5 bases and J lost 7, with 12 bases in between. As for this clone: Its antigen is undetermined.

The study's findings and limits: TCR beta chain V- and J-gene trimming was linked, in a later analysis, to a missense variant in DCLRE1C.

This clonotype was obtained from a female donor in good health and CMV-seronegative. The chain recombines TRBV7-2 with TRBJ1-5, with no clear D. The specimen sequenced was PBMCs. The CDR3 loop is CASSPSIRQPQHF. CDR3 coding DNA: TGTGCCAGCAGCCCAAGTATCAGGCAGCCCCAGCATTTT.